Detailed here is one TCR beta chain. Its antigen is not identified. The data are from a study of cytomegalovirus exposure and HLA in healthy donors. For the study at large: Later, an analysis reported that the approximately 120 validation repertoires had used the same platform as the roughly 660 first-cohort repertoires.

Using immunoSEQ multiplex PCR, the repertoire was profiled, and TCRdb retains in-frame clones only, with some absent. Among 130,000 or so clones listed, roughly 91% were seen once. The donors belonged to the 120-subject validation cohort, separate from the approximately 700-subject first cohort. Study results and limitations: In vitro confirmation showed three CMV-associated chains to be CMV antigen specific. The study flagged roughly 160 TCR beta chains as cytomegalovirus-associated.

Sequenced sample: PBMCs. This clonotype was sampled from a man younger than 45 in good health and CMV-seronegative.

CDR3 loop: CASSRDRGSSYNEQFF. The CDR3 nucleotides are TGTGCCAGCAGCCGGGACAGGGGGAGCTCCTACAATGAGCAGTTCTTC. This chain links TRBV7-9 with TRBJ2-1; 11 nucleotides agree with TRBD1. V dropped 5 bases and J dropped 0; count of bases not matched to a gene: 3. Germline-derived CDR1 and CDR2 are SEHNR and FQNEAQ (reference sequence). The CDR3 is made up of 16 amino acids. Using reference TRBV7-9 and TRBJ2-1 for the parts outside the CDR3, the full variable domain is DTGVSQNPRHKITKRGQNVTFRCDPISEHNRLYWYRQTLGQGPEFLTYFQNEAQLEKSRLLSDRFSAERPKGSFSTLEIQRTEQGDSAMYLCASSRDRGSSYNEQFFGPGTRLTVL.